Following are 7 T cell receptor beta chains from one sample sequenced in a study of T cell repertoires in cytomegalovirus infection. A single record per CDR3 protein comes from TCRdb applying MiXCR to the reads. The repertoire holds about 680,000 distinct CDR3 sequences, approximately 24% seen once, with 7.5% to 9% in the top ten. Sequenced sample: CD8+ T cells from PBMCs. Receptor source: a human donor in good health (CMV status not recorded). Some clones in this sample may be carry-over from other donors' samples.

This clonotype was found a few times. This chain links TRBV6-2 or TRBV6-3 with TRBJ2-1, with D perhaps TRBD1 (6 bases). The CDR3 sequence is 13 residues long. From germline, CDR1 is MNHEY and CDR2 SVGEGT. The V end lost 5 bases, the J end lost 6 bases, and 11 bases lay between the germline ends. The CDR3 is CASSTQGPNEQFF. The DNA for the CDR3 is TGTGCCAGCAGTACACAGGGTCCCAATGAGCAGTTCTTC.

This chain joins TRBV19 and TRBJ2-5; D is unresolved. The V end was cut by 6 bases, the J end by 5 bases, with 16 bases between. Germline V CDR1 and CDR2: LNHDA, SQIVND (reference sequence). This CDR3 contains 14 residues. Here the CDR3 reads CASSGYEAGETQYF. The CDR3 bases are TGTGCCAGTAGCGGCTACGAGGCCGGCGAGACCCAGTACTTC.

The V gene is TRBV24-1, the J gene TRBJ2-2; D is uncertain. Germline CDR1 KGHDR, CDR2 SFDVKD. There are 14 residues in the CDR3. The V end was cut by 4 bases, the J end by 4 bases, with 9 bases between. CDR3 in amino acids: CATSDSYFTGELFF. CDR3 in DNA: TGTGCCACCAGTGACTCCTACTTCACCGGGGAGCTGTTTTTT.

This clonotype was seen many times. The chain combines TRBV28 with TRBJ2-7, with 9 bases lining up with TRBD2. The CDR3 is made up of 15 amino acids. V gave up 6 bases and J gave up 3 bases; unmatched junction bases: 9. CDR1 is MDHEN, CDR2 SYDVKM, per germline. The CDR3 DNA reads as TGTGCCAGCAGGCGCAGGACTAGCGAAAACTACGAGCAGTACGTC. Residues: CASRRRTSENYEQYV.

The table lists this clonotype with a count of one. CDR3 nucleotides: TGCGCCAACACCCTTGGGGGGAATGAGCAGTTCTTC. It codes for CANTLGGNEQFF. V is TRBV5-1 and J is TRBJ2-1; perhaps TRBD2 as D (6 bases). V lost 9 bases to trimming and J lost 7 bases, with 14 bases between them. From germline, CDR1 is SGHRS and CDR2 YFSETQ. This CDR3 is built from 12 residues.

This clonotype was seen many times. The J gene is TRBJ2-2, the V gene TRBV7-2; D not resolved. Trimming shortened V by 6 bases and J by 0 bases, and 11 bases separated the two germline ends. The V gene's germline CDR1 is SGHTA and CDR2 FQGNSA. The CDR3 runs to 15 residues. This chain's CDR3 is CASSSDISNTGELFF. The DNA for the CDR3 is TGTGCCAGCAGTTCCGACATATCGAACACCGGGGAGCTGTTTTTT. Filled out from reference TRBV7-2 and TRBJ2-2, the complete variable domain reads GAGVSQSPSNKVTEKGKDVELRCDPISGHTALYWYRQSLGQGLEFLIYFQGNSAPDKSGLPSDRFSAERTGGSVSTLTIQRTQQEDSAVYLCASSSDISNTGELFFGEGSRLTVL.

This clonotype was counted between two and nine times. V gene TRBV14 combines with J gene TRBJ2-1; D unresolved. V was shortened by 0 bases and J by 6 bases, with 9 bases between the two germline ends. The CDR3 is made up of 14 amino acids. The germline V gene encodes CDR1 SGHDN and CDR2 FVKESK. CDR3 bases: TGTGCCAGCAGCCAAGATCGTGGAGCCAATGAGCAGTTCTTC. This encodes CASSQDRGANEQFF.